One and the same sample provided the 23 T cell receptor beta chains below, sequenced in a study of T-cell reconstitution after alpha-beta-depleted transplantation in children. Unique molecular identifiers were built into the TCRbeta library. One entry per CDR3 protein, called by TCRdb with MiXCR from the PCR reads. The sample holds 400,000 to 550,000 distinct CDR3 sequences; roughly 10% are singletons and the top ten take roughly 2.1%. Sequenced material: PBMCs, taken before TCRalphabeta/CD19-depleted stem cell transplant. The receptors come from a child aged 2-9 years with inherited bone marrow failure, due to receive a stem cell transplant.

A word on this clonotype: This clone may be a read error of a much larger clone one base away. Likely a read error: the CDR3 ends without its conserved phenylalanine or tryptophan. The DNA for the CDR3 is TGTGCCAGCAGTTTATACAGGGGGCGTTCGAACACTGAAGCTTTCTTA. Amino acid sequence: CASSLYRGRSNTEAFL. This sequence joins TRBV28 and TRBJ1-1, with TRBD1 matching 9 bases. Germline V gene lookup returns CDR1 MDHEN and CDR2 SYDVKM. The ends lost 1 base at V and 1 base at J; junction bases unmatched: 4. This CDR3 contains 16 residues.

This clonotype was seen many times. This chain joins TRBV9 and TRBJ2-1; possibly TRBD1 for D (6 bases). Trimming left V 4 bases short and J 8 bases short, with 16 bases between. The CDR3 consists of 14 residues. The germline V gene has CDR1 SGDLS and CDR2 YYNGEE. The CDR3 sequence: CASSSRTGIYEQFF. DNA of the CDR3: TGTGCCAGCAGCTCCCGAACAGGGATCTATGAGCAGTTCTTC.

This clonotype was observed many times. The chain recombines TRBV29-1 with TRBJ2-3, with D perhaps assigned TRBD1 or TRBD2 (5 bases each). The V gene's germline CDR1 is SQVTM and CDR2 ANQGSEA. Trimming stripped 7 bases from V and 4 bases from J, with 12 bases between. The CDR3 length is 12 residues. CDR3 DNA sequence: TGCAGCGGGGACCAGGAACCAGATACGCAGTATTTT. This sequence encodes CSGDQEPDTQYF.

The V and J genes are TRBV5-1 and TRBJ1-2; 10 bases line up with TRBD1. Germline V CDR1 and CDR2: SGHRS, YFSETQ. The CDR3 runs to 17 residues. J lost 0 bases, V lost 2 bases, and 7 bases had no gene match. CDR3 amino acids: CASSLGTGEEANYGYTF. The CDR3 DNA follows: TGCGCCAGCAGCTTAGGGACAGGGGAGGAGGCTAACTATGGCTACACCTTC.

This clonotype was counted only a few times. The rearrangement joins TRBV4-3 to TRBJ2-7, with a tentative D call TRBD2 (5 bases). The ends were cut back, 0 bases at V and 2 bases at J, with 11 bases in the middle. The CDR3 contains 15 residues. Per germline, CDR1 LGHNA and CDR2 YSLEER. The CDR3 sequence: CASSQESGDPYEQYF. The CDR3 DNA is TGCGCCAGCAGCCAAGAAAGCGGAGACCCCTACGAGCAGTACTTC.

In this sample, this clonotype turned up many times. The V gene is TRBV5-1, the J gene TRBJ2-5; TRBD1 aligns across 8 bases. Germline trimming cut 5 bases from V and 0 bases from J; bases unmatched to any gene: 0. In germline, CDR1 is SGHRS, CDR2 YFSETQ. The CDR3 covers 13 residues. The CDR3 DNA sequence: TGCGCCAGCAGGGACAGGGACCAAGAGACCCAGTACTTC. This encodes CASRDRDQETQYF. Combining the CDR3 with reference TRBV5-1 and TRBJ2-5 gives the whole variable domain KAGVTQTPRYLIKTRGQQVTLSCSPISGHRSVSWYQQTPGQGLQFLFEYFSETQRNKGNFPGRFSGRQFSNSRSEMNVSTLELGDSALYLCASRDRDQETQYFGPGTRLLVL.

In this sample, this clonotype turned up many times. This chain joins TRBV2 and TRBJ1-5; 8 bases are shared with TRBD1. This CDR3 comprises 16 residues. Looked up from germline, CDR1 is SNHLY and CDR2 is FYNNEI. The ends lost 8 bases at V and 6 bases at J; junction bases unmatched: 15. The CDR3 protein is CASSHRDRSRSQPQHF. Here the CDR3 DNA reads TGTGCCAGCTCACACCGGGACAGGTCGCGTAGTCAGCCCCAGCATTTT.

This chain joins TRBV7-8 and TRBJ1-2; D is ambiguous. Trimming stripped 2 bases from V and 3 bases from J, with 22 bases between. The CDR3 totals 18 residues. CDR1 is SGHVS and CDR2 is FQNEAQ in the germline V gene. CDR3 sequence reads: CASSLLGRVDNSYYGYTF. CDR3 in DNA: TGTGCCAGCAGCTTATTAGGTCGTGTGGATAACAGTTACTATGGCTACACCTTC.

This clonotype occurred many times. The chain carries TRBV12-3 or TRBV12-4 and TRBJ2-2; TRBD2 might be the D (5 bases). This CDR3 has 17 amino acids. Trimming cost V 5 bases and J 3 bases, with 19 bases left between them. CDR3 loop: CASSPRVSGRDTGELFF. The CDR3 nucleotides read TGTGCCAGCAGTCCGAGGGTGTCGGGGAGAGACACCGGGGAGCTGTTTTTT.

J is TRBJ2-2 and V is TRBV29-1; D gene ambiguous. The germline V gene encodes CDR1 SQVTM and CDR2 ANQGSEA. Trimming removed 6 bases from V and 1 base from J, with 15 bases in between. This CDR3 region has 15 residues. The CDR3 here is CSVMIGRRNTGELFF. Here the CDR3 DNA reads TGCAGCGTGATGATTGGACGGAGGAACACCGGGGAGCTGTTTTTT.

This clonotype was detected many times. This chain's CDR3 is CASSMGLAGHLTDTQYF. The CDR3 DNA follows: TGTGCCAGTAGTATGGGACTAGCGGGGCATCTCACAGATACGCAGTATTTT. The V and J genes are TRBV19 and TRBJ2-3, with 13 nucleotides matching TRBD2. CDR1 is LNHDA, CDR2 SQIVND, per germline (reference sequence). V shed 3 bases and J 2 bases; nucleotides not matched to a gene: 5. CDR3 length: 17 amino acids.

The sample holds many counts of this clonotype. This chain joins TRBV7-8 and TRBJ2-2; a possible D gene is TRBD2 (6 bases). V was clipped by 5 bases and J by 5 bases, with 9 bases between them. The CDR3 has 13 amino acids. Germline V gene data show CDR1 as SGHVS and CDR2 as FQNEAQ. CDR3 nucleotide sequence: TGTGCCAGCAGCCCGGGGACTACCGGGGAGCTGTTTTTT. This gives the protein CASSPGTTGELFF.

This clonotype was detected ten times or more. The chain uses TRBV4-3 and TRBJ2-2; 7 nucleotides line up with TRBD2. The CDR3 has 16 residues. Per germline, CDR1 LGHNA and CDR2 YSLEER. V lost 4 bases to trimming and J lost 0 bases; unmatched junction nucleotides: 5. The CDR3 sequence: CASSLEGGTNTGELFF. DNA of the CDR3: TGCGCCAGCAGCCTCGAGGGAGGGACGAACACCGGGGAGCTGTTTTTT.

This clonotype was picked up many times. The chain couples TRBV7-9 to TRBJ2-7, with D possibly being TRBD2 (6 bases). Germline CDR1 and CDR2: SEHNR and FQNEAQ (reference sequence). Between the trimmed V and J ends, which lost 5 bases and 3 bases, there was a span of 17 bases. The length of the CDR3 is 15 residues. The CDR3: CASSTLGGTHYEQYF. The CDR3 DNA reads TGTGCCAGCAGCACCCTAGGCGGGACCCACTACGAGCAGTACTTC.

This clonotype was recorded at least ten times. The chain links TRBV5-1 to TRBJ1-2, with D hard to call. Germline assignment: CDR1 SGHRS and CDR2 YFSETQ. The V end lost 0 bases, the J end lost 7 bases, and 19 bases lay between the germline ends. The CDR3 spans 16 residues. CDR3 DNA: TGCGCCAGCAGCTTGGTTGTGTCAGCCCAACGAAGTGGCTACACCTTC. Encoded protein: CASSLVVSAQRSGYTF.

This clonotype was observed many times. The chain employs TRBV6-2 or TRBV6-3 and TRBJ2-1; no reliable D call. Trimming stripped 4 bases from V and 6 bases from J, with 7 bases between. The CDR3 consists of 12 residues. Germline CDR1 is MNHEY and CDR2 is SVGEGT. CDR3 in DNA: TGTGCCAGCAGTTCCCGGATCAATGAGCAGTTCTTC. Protein: CASSSRINEQFF.

The V call is TRBV20-1, the J call TRBJ1-6; 10 nucleotides agree with TRBD1. The CDR3 consists of 16 residues. Germline CDR1 is DFQATT and CDR2 is SNEGSKA (reference sequence). Unmatched junction bases numbered 9, after V lost 6 bases and J lost 4 bases. The CDR3 here is CSASRGQGLYNSPLHF. For the CDR3, the DNA is TGCAGTGCCTCCAGGGGACAGGGGCTTTATAATTCACCCCTCCACTTT.

This clonotype has ten or more counts. The chain uses TRBV29-1 and TRBJ1-2; D might be TRBD1 (5 bases). This CDR3 contains 12 residues. Trimming took off 6 bases at V and 6 bases at J, with 14 bases between the two ends. Germline V gene lookup returns CDR1 SQVTM and CDR2 ANQGSEA. DNA of the CDR3: TGCAGCGTGAGGGGTCTCGGGGATGGCTACACCTTC. Amino acids: CSVRGLGDGYTF.

This clonotype was observed many times. This sequence joins TRBV14 and TRBJ2-1, with D hard to call. CDR1 is SGHDN, CDR2 FVKESK, per germline. CDR3 size: 16 residues. V was clipped by 4 bases and J by 2 bases, with 15 bases between them. In DNA form, the CDR3 reads TGTGCCAGCAGCCCAGGAAGGGTAGTTACCTACAATGAGCAGTTCTTC. It yields the protein CASSPGRVVTYNEQFF.

In its sample, this clonotype was seen many times. The rearrangement uses TRBV15 and TRBJ2-1; possible D gene TRBD1, 6 bases. V was clipped by 0 bases and J by 9 bases, with 9 bases between them. CDR1 LNHNV and CDR2 YYDKDF come from the germline V gene (reference sequence). The CDR3 extends over 13 amino acids. The CDR3 DNA follows: TGTGCCACCAGCAGAGAGGTGGGGGCTGAGCAGTTCTTC. It translates to CATSREVGAEQFF.

This clonotype was picked up many times. The rearrangement uses TRBV29-1 and TRBJ2-7, with a possible D match to TRBD2 (5 bases). CDR3 size: 14 residues. The germline V gene has CDR1 SQVTM and CDR2 ANQGSEA. V gave up 6 bases and J gave up 3 bases, with 18 bases separating them. In DNA form, the CDR3 reads TGCAGCGTCGCCCCTTACGGGATAATCTACGAGCAGTACTTC. It yields the protein CSVAPYGIIYEQYF.

The chain carries TRBV7-2 and TRBJ1-2, with D uncertain. Germline-derived CDR1 and CDR2 are SGHTA and FQGNSA. The CDR3 is 15 amino acids. V was pared by 2 bases and J by 5 bases, with 15 bases between. The CDR3 bases are TGTGCCAGCAGCTTACAGTACGGAGAGCTTTATGGCTACACCTTC. It codes for CASSLQYGELYGYTF.

The V and J genes are TRBV6-5 and TRBJ1-2, with 11 bases matching TRBD1. Losses at the gene ends were 4 bases for V and 3 bases for J; bases not matched to a gene: 4. The germline gives CDR1 MNHEY, CDR2 SVGAGI. The CDR3 extends over 15 amino acids. The DNA of the CDR3 is TGTGCCAGCAGTTTTGGACAGGGGGCATACTATGGCTACACCTTC. Amino acids: CASSFGQGAYYGYTF.